This T cell receptor (beta chain) stems from a study of blood T cell repertoires in COVID-19 (dated by TCRdb to about 2020). With regard to the full study: The collaborator samples originated in the United States, Italy and Spain and spanned the acute and convalescent phases of COVID-19. Where available, HLA class I and class II types were taken from metadata supplied by the sample provider and were not determined by assay-based typing. The samples were drawn from two sources: the first 160 participants of the ongoing ImmuneRACE study, and fewer than 1,500 subjects contributed by 6 global collaborators. The repertoires were released in a freely available public database intended as a resource for research on the immune response to SARS-CoV-2. The material from the prospective study consisted of cDNA or gDNA derived from T cells, B-cell-depleted T cells, or PBMCs. Deeply sampled blood TCRbeta repertoires from subjects exposed to, actively infected with, or recovered from COVID-19 were included in the dataset. The sample metadata nearly always contained a de-identified subject ID, COVID-19 status, age in years and sex. The paper's findings and limits, for the study overall: How much clinical and demographic metadata was included differed by source and by participant, and the metadata was provided uncurated.

Another Seattle source contributed samples from volunteer blood donors who had recovered from COVID-19. Each collaborating institution followed its own protocols to collect whole blood in K2EDTA tubes. Collaborator samples were shipped for TCRbeta analysis as frozen whole blood, isolated PBMCs, or DNA extracted from either sample type. Notes on this clone: The antigen this receptor binds is unknown. No clone much larger than this one lies a single base away; base qualities are absent.

TCRbeta CDR3 regions were amplified from genomic DNA by means of the immunoSEQ Assay, a bias-controlled multiplex PCR. The authors processed their data as follows. Nucleated cell counts per sample were estimated from amplification of reference gene primers within the assay. Sequence reads were collapsed and filtered to measure the absolute abundance of every unique TCRbeta CDR3 rearrangement. For each sample, productive Simpson clonality was calculated by taking the square root of Simpson's diversity index across productive rearrangements. TCRdb's version of the immuneACCESS table is confined to in-frame rearrangements and falls short of the full clone set. An unresolved V gene accounts for under half of the shortfall where checked; the remainder is of unknown origin. That table gives V, J and clone size, and the DNA gave D and trimming. The sample table holds 200,000 to 300,000 clones, of which about 89% were seen once. The top ten constitute approximately 1.6% of the sample.

This clonotype originated in a woman aged 40 to 50 who had recovered from COVID-19. Sequencing used peripheral blood.

The DNA sequence reads TGTGCCAGCAGCCAGTCCCGCCAGGGCGCTGAAGCTTTCTTT. It encodes CASSQSRQGAEAFF. The chain couples TRBV14 to TRBJ1-1, and the D gene may be TRBD1, 5 bases matching. The junction carries 14 bases between V and J, which are trimmed by 3 bases and 6 bases respectively. CDR1 is given as SGHDN and CDR2 as FVKESK, both from the germline V gene. The CDR3 goes from the cysteine to the phenylalanine over 14 residues. Just CDR3 DNA is preserved here, 42 bases in frame from base 1. Where the CDR3 stops, the reference TRBV14 and TRBJ1-1 genes take over; the full variable domain is EAGVTQFPSHSVIEKGQTVTLRCDPISGHDNLYWYRRVMGKEIKFLLHFVKESKQDESGMPNNRFLAERTGGTYSTLKVQPAELEDSGVYFCASSQSRQGAEAFFGQGTRLTVV.